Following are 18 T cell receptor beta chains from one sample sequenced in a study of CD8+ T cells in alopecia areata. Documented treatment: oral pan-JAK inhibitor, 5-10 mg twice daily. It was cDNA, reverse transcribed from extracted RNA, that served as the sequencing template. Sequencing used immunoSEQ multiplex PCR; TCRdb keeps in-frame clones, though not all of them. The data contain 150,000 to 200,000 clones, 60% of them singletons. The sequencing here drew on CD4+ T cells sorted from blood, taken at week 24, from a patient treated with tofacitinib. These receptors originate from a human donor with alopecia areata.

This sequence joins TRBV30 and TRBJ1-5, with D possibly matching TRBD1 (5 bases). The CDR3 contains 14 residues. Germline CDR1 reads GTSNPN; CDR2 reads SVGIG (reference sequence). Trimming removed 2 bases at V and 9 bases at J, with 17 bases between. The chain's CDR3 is CAWSRDWGLRPQHF. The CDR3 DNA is TGTGCCTGGAGTCGAGACTGGGGACTTCGGCCCCAGCATTTT.

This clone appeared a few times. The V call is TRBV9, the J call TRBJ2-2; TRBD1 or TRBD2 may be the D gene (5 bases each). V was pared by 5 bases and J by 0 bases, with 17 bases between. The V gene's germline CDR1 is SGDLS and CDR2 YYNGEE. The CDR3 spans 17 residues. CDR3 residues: CASRARDEYANTGELFF. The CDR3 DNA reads TGTGCCAGCAGGGCCCGGGACGAATACGCGAACACCGGGGAGCTGTTTTTT.

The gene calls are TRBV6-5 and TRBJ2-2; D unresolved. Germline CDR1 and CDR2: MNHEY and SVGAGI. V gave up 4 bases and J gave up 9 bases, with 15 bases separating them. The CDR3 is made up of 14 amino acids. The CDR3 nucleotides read TGTGCCAGCAGTTCCATTAACCTAGTGCGGGAGCTGTTTTTT. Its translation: CASSSINLVRELFF.

CDR3 nucleotides: TGTGCCTGGGAACAGGTACAAGCTTTCTTT. Its protein product is CAWEQVQAFF. The V gene is TRBV30, the J gene TRBJ1-1; a weak D match, TRBD1 (5 bases). Per germline, CDR1 GTSNPN and CDR2 SVGIG (reference sequence). The CDR3 spans 10 residues. With 5 bases removed from V and 9 bases from J, the gap between germline ends came to 10 bases.

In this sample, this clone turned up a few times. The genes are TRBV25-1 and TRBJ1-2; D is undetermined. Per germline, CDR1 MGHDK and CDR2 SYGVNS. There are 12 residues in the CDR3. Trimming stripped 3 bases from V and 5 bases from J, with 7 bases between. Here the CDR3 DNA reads TGTGCCAGCAGTGACCACCAATATGGCTACACCTTC. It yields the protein CASSDHQYGYTF.

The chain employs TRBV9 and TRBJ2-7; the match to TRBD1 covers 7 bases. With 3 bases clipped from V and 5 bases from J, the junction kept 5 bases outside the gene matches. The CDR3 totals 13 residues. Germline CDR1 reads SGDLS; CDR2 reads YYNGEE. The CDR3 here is CASSAGTVDEQYF. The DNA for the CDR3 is TGTGCCAGCAGCGCCGGGACAGTGGACGAGCAGTACTTC.

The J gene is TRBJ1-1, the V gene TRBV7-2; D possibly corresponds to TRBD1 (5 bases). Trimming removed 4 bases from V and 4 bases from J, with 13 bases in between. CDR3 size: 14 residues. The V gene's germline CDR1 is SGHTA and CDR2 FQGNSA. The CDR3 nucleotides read TGTGCCAGCAGCTCGTTCCAGGGTGGCACTGAAGCTTTCTTT. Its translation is CASSSFQGGTEAFF.

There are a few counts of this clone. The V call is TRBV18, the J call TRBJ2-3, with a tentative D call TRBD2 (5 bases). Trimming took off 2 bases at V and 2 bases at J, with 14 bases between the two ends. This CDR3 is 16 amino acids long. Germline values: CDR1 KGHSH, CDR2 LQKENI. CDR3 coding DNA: TGTGCCAGCTCACCATCGTGGCGGGTTTCCACAGATACGCAGTATTTT. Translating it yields CASSPSWRVSTDTQYF. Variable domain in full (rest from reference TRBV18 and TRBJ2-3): NAGVMQNPRHLVRRRGQEARLRCSPMKGHSHVYWYRQLPEEGLKFMVYLQKENIIDESGMPKERFSAEFPKEGPSILRIQQVVRGDSAAYFCASSPSWRVSTDTQYFGPGTRLTVL.

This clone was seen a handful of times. The CDR3 nucleotides are TGCGCCAGCAGCCAAGATCTGAGCGGGGGGGCCGACGAGCAGTACTTC. This translates into CASSQDLSGGADEQYF. The chain joins TRBV4-3 to TRBJ2-7; 10 bases are shared with TRBD2. In germline, CDR1 is LGHNA, CDR2 YSLEER. The CDR3 covers 16 residues. V lost 0 bases to trimming and J lost 5 bases; unmatched junction nucleotides: 7.

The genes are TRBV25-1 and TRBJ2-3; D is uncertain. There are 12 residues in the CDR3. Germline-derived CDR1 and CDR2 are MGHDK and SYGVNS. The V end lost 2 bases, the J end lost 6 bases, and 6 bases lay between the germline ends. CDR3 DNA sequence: TGTGCCAGCAGTGAAGTGAGTGATACGCAGTATTTT. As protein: CASSEVSDTQYF. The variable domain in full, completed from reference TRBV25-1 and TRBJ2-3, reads EADIYQTPRYLVIGTGKKITLECSQTMGHDKMYWYQQDPGMELHLIHYSYGVNSTEKGDLSSESTVSRIRTEHFPLTLESARPSHTSQYLCASSEVSDTQYFGPGTRLTVL.

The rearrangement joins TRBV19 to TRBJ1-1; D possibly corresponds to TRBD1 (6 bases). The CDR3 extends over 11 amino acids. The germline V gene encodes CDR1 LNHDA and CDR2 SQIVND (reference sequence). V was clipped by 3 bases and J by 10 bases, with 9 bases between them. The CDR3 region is CASSIQGRAFF. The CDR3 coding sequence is TGTGCCAGTAGTATTCAGGGGAGAGCTTTCTTT.

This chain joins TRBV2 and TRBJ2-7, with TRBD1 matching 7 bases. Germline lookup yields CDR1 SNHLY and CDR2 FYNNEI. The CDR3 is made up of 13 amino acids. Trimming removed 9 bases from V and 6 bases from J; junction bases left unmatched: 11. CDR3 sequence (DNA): TGTGCCAGTTCAATACAACAGGGGTTCGAGCAGTACTTC. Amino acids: CASSIQQGFEQYF.

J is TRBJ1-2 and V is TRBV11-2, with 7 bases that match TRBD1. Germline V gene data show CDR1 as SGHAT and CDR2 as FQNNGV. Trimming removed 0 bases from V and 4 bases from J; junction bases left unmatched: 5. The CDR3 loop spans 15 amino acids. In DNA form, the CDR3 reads TGTGCCAGCAGCTTAGATCGAGGACAGGCCTATGGCTACACCTTC. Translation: CASSLDRGQAYGYTF.

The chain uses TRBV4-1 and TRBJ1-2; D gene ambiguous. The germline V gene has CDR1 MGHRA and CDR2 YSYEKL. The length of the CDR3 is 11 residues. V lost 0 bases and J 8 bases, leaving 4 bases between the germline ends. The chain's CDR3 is CASSQDAGYTF. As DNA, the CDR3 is TGCGCCAGCAGCCAAGATGCAGGCTACACCTTC.

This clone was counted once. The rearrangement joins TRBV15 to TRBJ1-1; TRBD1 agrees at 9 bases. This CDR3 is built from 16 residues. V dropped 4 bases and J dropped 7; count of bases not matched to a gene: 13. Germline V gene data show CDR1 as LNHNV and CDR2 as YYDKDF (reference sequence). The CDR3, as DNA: TGTGCCACCAGCACTTCCACCTGGACAGGGGTTGGTGAAGCTTTCTTT. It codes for CATSTSTWTGVGEAFF. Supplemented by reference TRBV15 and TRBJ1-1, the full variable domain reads DAMVIQNPRYQVTQFGKPVTLSCSQTLNHNVMYWYQQKSSQAPKLLFHYYDKDFNNEADTPDNFQSRRPNTSFCFLDIRSPGLGDTAMYLCATSTSTWTGVGEAFFGQGTRLTVV.

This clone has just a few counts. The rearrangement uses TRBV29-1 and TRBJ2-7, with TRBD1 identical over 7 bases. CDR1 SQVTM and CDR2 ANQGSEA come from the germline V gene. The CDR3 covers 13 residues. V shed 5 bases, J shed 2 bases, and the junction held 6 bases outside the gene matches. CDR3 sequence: CSVRRTGTYEQYF. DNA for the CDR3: TGCAGCGTTCGCAGGACAGGAACCTACGAGCAGTACTTC.

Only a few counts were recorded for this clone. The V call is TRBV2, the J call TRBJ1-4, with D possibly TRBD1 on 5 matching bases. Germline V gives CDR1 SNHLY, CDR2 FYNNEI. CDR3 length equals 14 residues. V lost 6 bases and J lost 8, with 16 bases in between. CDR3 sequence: CASRSGQVGEKLFF. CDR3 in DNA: TGTGCCAGCAGGTCAGGGCAGGTCGGAGAAAAACTGTTTTTT.

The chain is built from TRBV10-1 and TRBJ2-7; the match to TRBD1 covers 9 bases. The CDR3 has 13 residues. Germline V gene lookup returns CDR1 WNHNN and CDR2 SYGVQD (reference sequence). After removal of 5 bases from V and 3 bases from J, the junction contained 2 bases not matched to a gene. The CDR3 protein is CASSLTGGYEQYF. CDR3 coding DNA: TGCGCCAGCAGTCTGACAGGGGGCTACGAGCAGTACTTC.